This entry lists 27 T cell receptor beta chains sequenced from one sample in a study of blood T cell repertoires in COVID-19. Profiled with immunoSEQ multiplex PCR; TCRdb holds only in-frame clones, not every one. The profile shows around 150,000 clones, approximately 92% of them singletons. The sample taken for sequencing was peripheral blood. These receptors were collected from a man aged 25 to 40 with COVID-19, enrolled during active disease.

The CDR3 DNA reads as TGTGCCAGCAGCTTGGAGAATCGGGGGTTTTACACCGGGGAGCTGTTTTTT. Translated: CASSLENRGFYTGELFF. The chain recombines TRBV5-6 with TRBJ2-2, with D possibly being TRBD2 (6 bases). The CDR3 totals 17 residues. Trimming pared 0 bases from V and 3 bases from J, leaving 15 bases between. From germline, CDR1 is SGHDT and CDR2 YYEEEE.

DNA of the CDR3: TGCGCCAGCAGCCAAGGGGACAGGGGCAATCAGCCCCAGCATTTT. Protein sequence: CASSQGDRGNQPQHF. The chain is built from TRBV4-1 and TRBJ1-5; 9 nucleotides agree with TRBD1. V lost 1 base, J lost 2 bases, and 0 bases stayed unmatched. The CDR3 runs 15 residues. Germline V gene sequence: CDR1 MGHRA, CDR2 YSYEKL.

The chain has TRBV13 and TRBJ2-7; 11 bases agree with TRBD2. Per the germline V gene, CDR1 is PRHDT and CDR2 is FYEKMQ (reference sequence). The CDR3 spans 14 residues. V lost 3 bases to trimming and J lost 6 bases; unmatched junction nucleotides: 4. For the CDR3, the DNA is TGTGCCAGCAGCTTCACTAGCGGGGGACCCGAGCAGTACTTC. Translating gives CASSFTSGGPEQYF.

This chain links TRBV6-6 with TRBJ2-3, with TRBD2 identical over 8 bases. The V gene end was trimmed by 6 bases and the J gene end by 3 bases; junction bases not matched to a gene: 11. The CDR3 has 16 amino acids. Per the germline V gene, CDR1 is MNHNY and CDR2 is SVGAGI (reference sequence). CDR3 region: CASSLTSVMVTDTQYF. Here the CDR3 DNA reads TGTGCCAGCAGCCTGACTAGCGTCATGGTAACAGATACGCAGTATTTT.

This sequence joins TRBV6-5 and TRBJ1-1; tentative D call: TRBD1 (5 bases). Germline lookup yields CDR1 MNHEY and CDR2 SVGAGI. This CDR3 comprises 13 residues. V was clipped by 0 bases and J by 6 bases, with 8 bases between them. CDR3 region: CASSYSRGSEAFF. The DNA for the CDR3 is TGTGCCAGCAGTTACTCAAGGGGATCTGAAGCTTTCTTT.

The gene calls are TRBV30 and TRBJ2-7, with 7 bases that match TRBD2. Germline CDR1 reads GTSNPN; CDR2 reads SVGIG (reference sequence). The CDR3 sequence is 18 residues long. V shed 0 bases, J shed 4 bases, and the junction held 18 bases outside the gene matches. In DNA, the CDR3 is TGTGCCTGGAGTGTACAGCGCGGGAGAGGGATAATGCGATACGAGCAGTACTTC. Translated, it gives CAWSVQRGRGIMRYEQYF.

This clone appeared once. The chain combines TRBV4-3 with TRBJ1-5, with TRBD1 identical over 7 bases. Germline values: CDR1 LGHNA, CDR2 YSLEER. The CDR3 is 14 residues long. The V and J ends lost 4 bases and 2 bases, in that order; junction bases with no gene match: 2. The CDR3: CASSLTGGNQPQHF. The CDR3 DNA follows: TGCGCCAGCAGCCTTACAGGGGGCAATCAGCCCCAGCATTTT.

This sequence joins TRBV5-4 and TRBJ2-3, with 8 bases aligning to TRBD2. Germline V lookup: CDR1 SGHNT, CDR2 YYREEE (reference sequence). Trimming took 2 bases from V and 2 from J; bases not matched to a gene: 4. The CDR3 loop spans 15 amino acids. CDR3 DNA sequence: TGTGCCAGCAGCTTAAAACTAGCGGCCACAGATACGCAGTATTTT. Its protein is CASSLKLAATDTQYF.

J is TRBJ2-7 and V is TRBV6-5; 9 nucleotides agree with TRBD2. Germline loops: CDR1 MNHEY, CDR2 SVGAGI. This CDR3 region has 16 residues. V lost 0 bases to trimming and J lost 0 bases; unmatched junction nucleotides: 3. DNA of the CDR3: TGTGCCAGCAGTTACTCGAGCGGGGGGCTCTCCTACGAGCAGTACTTC. As protein: CASSYSSGGLSYEQYF.

The V and J genes are TRBV7-3 and TRBJ2-2, with 9 bases lining up with TRBD2. The J segment lost 1 base and the V segment lost 3 bases, leaving 0 bases of the junction unmatched. The V gene's germline CDR1 is SGHTA and CDR2 FQGTGA. The CDR3 sequence is 15 residues long. The CDR3 region is CASSFSGGNTGELFF. In DNA, the CDR3 is TGTGCCAGCAGCTTTAGCGGGGGGAACACCGGGGAGCTGTTTTTT. Full variable domain (rest looked up from reference TRBV7-3 and TRBJ2-2): GAGVSQTPSNKVTEKGKYVELRCDPISGHTALYWYRQSLGQGPEFLIYFQGTGAADDSGLPNDRFFAVRPEGSVSTLKIQRTERGDSAVYLCASSFSGGNTGELFFGEGSRLTVL.

The chain couples TRBV24-1 to TRBJ1-4; D remains ambiguous. The CDR3 covers 11 residues. V lost 11 bases to trimming and J lost 10 bases, with 13 bases between them. CDR1 and CDR2 (germline): KGHDR, SFDVKD. CDR3 sequence (DNA): TGTGCCAAAAGAAGGCAGGCAAAACTGTTTTTT. It translates to CAKRRQAKLFF.

V gene TRBV19 combines with J gene TRBJ1-1; 8 bases are a match to TRBD1. The CDR3 spans 16 residues. Losses at the gene ends were 5 bases for V and 2 bases for J; bases not matched to a gene: 10. From germline, CDR1 is LNHDA and CDR2 SQIVND (reference sequence). CDR3 in DNA: TGTGCCAGTAGTGAAAGAGCGGGGACAGGTAACACTGAAGCTTTCTTT. It yields the protein CASSERAGTGNTEAFF.

The chain couples TRBV2 to TRBJ1-4; 7 bases align to TRBD1. The junction had 13 bases not matched to a gene; V was cut back by 7 bases and J by 8 bases. Germline lookup yields CDR1 SNHLY and CDR2 FYNNEI. This CDR3 comprises 15 residues. CDR3 sequence: CASKGTAGPGEKLFF. The DNA of the CDR3 is TGTGCCAGCAAGGGGACAGCAGGTCCGGGGGAAAAACTGTTTTTT. The whole variable domain, remainder taken from reference TRBV2 and TRBJ1-4, is EPEVTQTPSHQVTQMGQEVILRCVPISNHLYFYWYRQILGQKVEFLVSFYNNEISEKSEIFDDQFSVERPDGSNFTLKIRSTKLEDSAMYFCASKGTAGPGEKLFFGSGTQLSVL.

The chain recombines TRBV12-3 or TRBV12-4 with TRBJ2-3; D is unclear. The V end lost 6 bases, the J end lost 6 bases, and 7 bases lay between the germline ends. The CDR3 runs 11 residues. CDR3 bases: TGTGCCAGCAGCCCGTCGGATACGCAGTATTTT. Translating it yields CASSPSDTQYF.

V usage is TRBV5-1 and J usage is TRBJ2-7; 9 nucleotides line up with TRBD1. CDR3 size: 20 residues. Germline-derived CDR1 and CDR2 are SGHRS and YFSETQ. V was pared by 1 base and J by 2 bases, with 19 bases of the junction left unmatched. CDR3 region: CASSLTDHSRDRDSPYEQYF. For the CDR3, the DNA is TGCGCCAGCAGCTTGACGGATCACTCCCGGGACAGGGACTCTCCCTACGAGCAGTACTTC.

The CDR3 DNA reads TGTGCCAGCAGCACAAGACAGAAGTCGGACACTGAAGCTTTCTTT. Its protein is CASSTRQKSDTEAFF. The chain employs TRBV5-4 and TRBJ1-1, with D perhaps TRBD1 (5 bases). Germline V lookup: CDR1 SGHNT, CDR2 YYREEE (reference sequence). This CDR3 has 15 amino acids. Trimming took 4 bases from V and 3 from J, leaving 16 bases between them.

The table lists this clone with a count of one. The chain uses TRBV7-2 and TRBJ2-7; 7 positions agree with TRBD1. The V and J ends lost 5 bases and 1 base, in that order; junction bases with no gene match: 8. The CDR3 runs 15 residues. The germline V gene encodes CDR1 SGHTA and CDR2 FQGNSA. The DNA of the CDR3 is TGTGCCAGCAGCCGTCCACCGGGACAGTCCTACGAGCAGTACTTC. Translation: CASSRPPGQSYEQYF.

V is TRBV7-2 and J is TRBJ1-4; 8 bases are shared with TRBD1. The CDR3 has 14 residues. CDR1 is SGHTA, CDR2 FQGNSA, per germline. V shed 5 bases and J 7 bases; nucleotides not matched to a gene: 6. DNA for the CDR3: TGTGCCAGCAGCCTCCGACAGGGGTCTGAAAAACTGTTTTTT. Its protein is CASSLRQGSEKLFF.

This clone has just one count. The chain recombines TRBV10-3 with TRBJ2-5; 9 nucleotides agree with TRBD2. Per the germline V gene, CDR1 is ENHRY and CDR2 is SYGVKD. The junction had 7 bases not matched to a gene; V was cut back by 3 bases and J by 5 bases. CDR3 length: 15 residues. For the CDR3, the DNA is TGTGCCATCAGTGACAGCGGGGGGCACCGGGAGACCCAGTACTTC. This codes for CAISDSGGHRETQYF.

This chain joins TRBV28 and TRBJ1-2; no definite D call. The CDR3 contains 14 residues. Trimming shortened V by 2 bases and J by 2 bases, and 9 bases separated the two germline ends. Germline CDR1 is MDHEN and CDR2 is SYDVKM. The CDR3 DNA is TGTGCCAGCAGTTTAGGCACAAGAAACTATGGCTACACCTTC. The encoded protein is CASSLGTRNYGYTF.

The V gene is TRBV19, the J gene TRBJ1-2; a possible D gene is TRBD1 (5 bases). Between the trimmed V and J ends, which lost 5 bases and 2 bases, there was a span of 24 bases. The CDR3 length is 18 residues. Germline CDR1 reads LNHDA; CDR2 reads SQIVND (reference sequence). CDR3 amino acids: CASSLRFETAIINYGYTF. The DNA of the CDR3 is TGTGCCAGTAGTTTAAGGTTTGAGACAGCTATTATCAACTATGGCTACACCTTC.

This chain connects TRBV28 to TRBJ2-5; D gene unclear. Germline V gene lookup returns CDR1 MDHEN and CDR2 SYDVKM. V lost 5 bases and J 5 bases, leaving 9 bases between the germline ends. The CDR3 extends over 12 amino acids. CDR3 protein: CASSTVKETQYF. The CDR3 nucleotides read TGTGCCAGCAGTACAGTTAAGGAGACCCAGTACTTC.

The rearrangement joins TRBV19 to TRBJ1-6; D remains unclear. This CDR3 is 12 amino acids long. V was cut by 3 bases and J by 6 bases, with 3 bases left in between. Germline V lookup: CDR1 LNHDA, CDR2 SQIVND (reference sequence). For the CDR3, the DNA is TGTGCCAGTAGTATCGGTAATTCACCCCTCCACTTT. Its translation: CASSIGNSPLHF.

This chain links TRBV24-1 with TRBJ2-3, with 8 bases identical to TRBD2. In germline, CDR1 is KGHDR, CDR2 SFDVKD. This CDR3 spans 15 amino acids. The ends lost 6 bases at V and 5 bases at J; junction bases unmatched: 9. CDR3 region: CATSPRGGLGDTQYF. CDR3 bases: TGTGCCACCAGTCCTCGGGGGGGGTTAGGAGATACGCAGTATTTT.

This clone came up a few times. The chain uses TRBV6-1 and TRBJ1-5, with D unresolved. V shed 5 bases and J shed 7 bases, with 9 bases lying between them. Germline assignment: CDR1 MNHNS and CDR2 SASEGT. This CDR3 is built from 12 residues. The CDR3 DNA sequence: TGTGCCAGCAGTACGGCTAGGCAGCCCCAGCATTTT. Its protein product is CASSTARQPQHF.

This chain joins TRBV29-1 and TRBJ1-1; a possible D gene is TRBD1 (5 bases). CDR1 and CDR2 from the germline V gene are SQVTM and ANQGSEA. Trimming took off 0 bases at V and 5 bases at J, with 10 bases between the two ends. The CDR3 sequence is 13 residues long. The CDR3 DNA sequence: TGCAGCGTTGAAGATCAAGGGGTGACTGAAGCTTTCTTT. As protein: CSVEDQGVTEAFF.

CDR3 DNA sequence: TGTGCCAGTAGTTTCGGACAGGGCCCCTACAATGAGCAGTTCTTC. It encodes CASSFGQGPYNEQFF. The chain links TRBV19 to TRBJ2-1, with TRBD1 matching over 8 bases. Germline loops: CDR1 LNHDA, CDR2 SQIVND (reference sequence). CDR3 length: 15 residues. With V trimmed by 5 bases and J by 2 bases, 5 bases remained unmatched.